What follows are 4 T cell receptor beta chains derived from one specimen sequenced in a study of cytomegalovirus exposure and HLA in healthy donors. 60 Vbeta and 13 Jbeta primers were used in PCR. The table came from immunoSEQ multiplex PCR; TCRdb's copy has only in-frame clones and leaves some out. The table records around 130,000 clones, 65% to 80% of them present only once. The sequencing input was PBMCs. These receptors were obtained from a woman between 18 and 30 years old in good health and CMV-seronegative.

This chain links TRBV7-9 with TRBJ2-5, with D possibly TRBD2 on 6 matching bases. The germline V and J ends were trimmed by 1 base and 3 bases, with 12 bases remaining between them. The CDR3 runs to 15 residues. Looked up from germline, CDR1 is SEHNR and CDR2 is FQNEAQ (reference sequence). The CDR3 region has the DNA TGTGCCAGCAGCTTAGGGAGTAGCGGCAAAGAGACCCAGTACTTC. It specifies CASSLGSSGKETQYF.

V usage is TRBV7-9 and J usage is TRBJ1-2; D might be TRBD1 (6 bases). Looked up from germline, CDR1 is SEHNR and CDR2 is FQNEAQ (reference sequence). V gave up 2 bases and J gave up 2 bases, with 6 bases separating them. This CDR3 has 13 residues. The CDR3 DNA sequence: TGTGCCAGCAGCTTACAGGGGAACTATGGCTACACCTTC. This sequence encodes CASSLQGNYGYTF.

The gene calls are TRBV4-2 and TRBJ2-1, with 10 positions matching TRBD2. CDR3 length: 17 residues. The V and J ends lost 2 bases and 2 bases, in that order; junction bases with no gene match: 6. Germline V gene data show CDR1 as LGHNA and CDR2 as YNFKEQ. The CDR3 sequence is CASSQYSLAGAYNEQFF. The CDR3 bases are TGTGCCAGCAGCCAATATTCTCTAGCGGGAGCCTACAATGAGCAGTTCTTC.

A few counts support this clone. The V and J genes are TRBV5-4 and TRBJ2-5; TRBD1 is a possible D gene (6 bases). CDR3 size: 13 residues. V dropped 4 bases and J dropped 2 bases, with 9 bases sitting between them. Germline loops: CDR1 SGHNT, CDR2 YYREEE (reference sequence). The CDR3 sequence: CASSVDSQETQYF. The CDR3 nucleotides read TGTGCCAGCAGCGTGGACAGTCAAGAGACCCAGTACTTC.